This T cell receptor (beta chain) comes out of a study of regulatory and conventional T cells in RAG deficiency. Germline loops: CDR1 MNHEY, CDR2 SMNVEV (reference sequence). The CDR3 is 17 amino acids. V was clipped by 2 bases and J by 3 bases; unmatched bases: 8. Remarks on this clone: Its specificity is not known.

Study results and caveats: Omenn syndrome and CID/AS patients had roughly 100-fold fewer unique Treg TCR beta sequences, versus 9.5 to 10-fold elsewhere. Shorter CDR3s in all patient subsets; >90% Treg-Tconv overlap in Omenn. Control T-cell subsets had markedly higher Shannon entropy and lower Simpson indices than RAG-deficient patients.

The assay was immunoSEQ multiplex PCR, and TCRdb's table has in-frame clones only and misses some. The sample has under 45,000 clones, 76% seen once. The sorted conventional CD4+ T cells were CD25-low and CD127-high, with genomic DNA sequenced. The same data also contributed to another study, on regulatory T cells. Per that study: Amplification used 52 TRBV primers and 13 TRBJ primers. Skewed V and J usage and few unique V-J pairs marked patient repertoires, most in Tregs.

Specimen: CD4+ effector T cells sorted from blood. The chain joins TRBV27 to TRBJ2-3; the match to TRBD1 covers 10 bases. The receptor was derived from a human donor in good health. The CDR3 sequence: CASSLRQRDRGTDTQYF. The CDR3 nucleotides are TGTGCCAGCAGTTTAAGGCAGAGGGACAGGGGAACAGATACGCAGTATTTT.